A selection of T cell receptor beta chains follows, all from one sample in a study of cytomegalovirus exposure and HLA in healthy donors. The assay was immunoSEQ multiplex PCR, and TCRdb's table has in-frame clones only and misses some. Of around 120,000 clones listed, around three quarters were seen once; the top ten hold around 5.1%. Sequenced input: PBMCs. The receptors shown here come from a female donor in good health and CMV-seropositive. Both conserved end residues are part of each CDR3. D genes are given only for firm matches. The size of a clone is reported for some rows only, either as once, few or many, or as a class for expanded clones.

j_call d_call v_call clone_size cdr3_nt cdr3_aa
TRBJ2-1 . TRBV19 . TGTGCCAGTACCCTGGGCGGGGCAGGGAACAATGAGCAGTTCTTC CASTLGGAGNNEQFF
TRBJ2-5 . TRBV11-2 . TGTGCCAGCAGCTTAACGGGAAACACCCAAGAGACCCAGTACTTC CASSLTGNTQETQYF
TRBJ2-6 TRBD1 TRBV28 . TGTGCCAGCAGCGGACAGGGGGGTACTCGATCTGGGGCCAACGTCCTGACTTTC CASSGQGGTRSGANVLTF
TRBJ2-3 TRBD2 TRBV7-2 . TGTGCCAGCAGCTTATTCAGCGGGGGCCTCACAGATACGCAGTATTTT CASSLFSGGLTDTQYF
TRBJ2-7 . TRBV5-5 . TGTGCCAGCAGCTTGAGGCAGGGGACGGACGAGCAGTACTTC CASSLRQGTDEQYF
TRBJ2-7 TRBD1 TRBV7-2 . TGTGCCAGCAGCCTGGACAGGGGGCATAGGGAGCAGTACTTC CASSLDRGHREQYF
TRBJ2-1 . TRBV27 . TGTGCCAGCAGTTCACATCTTCTCGGGACTCCAACAAGGGAGCAGTTCTTC CASSSHLLGTPTREQFF
TRBJ2-2 . TRBV6-6 few TGTGCCAGCAGTTATGGTTATCGGGGGAACACCGGGGAGCTGTTTTTT CASSYGYRGNTGELFF
TRBJ2-1 TRBD2 TRBV4-1 . TGCGCCAGCAGCGCGTCCAGCGGGAATAACAATGAGCAGTTCTTC CASSASSGNNNEQFF
TRBJ2-3 . TRBV19 . TGTGCCAGTAGTAGCGGGAGCACAGATACGCAGTATTTT CASSSGSTDTQYF
TRBJ2-1 . TRBV7-2 . TGTGCCAGCAGCTTATCCAGGGGTTCTTATGAGCAGTTCTTC CASSLSRGSYEQFF
TRBJ2-1 . TRBV7-8 . TGTGCCAGCAGCCTGGCTTTTTCCTACAATGAGCAGTTCTTC CASSLAFSYNEQFF
TRBJ1-2 . TRBV6-5 . TGTGCCAGCAGTTACTCCCATCGAGGTAACTATGGCTACACCTTC CASSYSHRGNYGYTF
TRBJ2-7 . TRBV2 . TGTGCCAGCAGTGAAGCGAGGACAAGAGACGAGCAGTACTTC CASSEARTRDEQYF
TRBJ2-5 TRBD1 TRBV28 once TGTGCCAGCTTGCCCGGGGACAGAGAGACCCAGTACTTC CASLPGDRETQYF